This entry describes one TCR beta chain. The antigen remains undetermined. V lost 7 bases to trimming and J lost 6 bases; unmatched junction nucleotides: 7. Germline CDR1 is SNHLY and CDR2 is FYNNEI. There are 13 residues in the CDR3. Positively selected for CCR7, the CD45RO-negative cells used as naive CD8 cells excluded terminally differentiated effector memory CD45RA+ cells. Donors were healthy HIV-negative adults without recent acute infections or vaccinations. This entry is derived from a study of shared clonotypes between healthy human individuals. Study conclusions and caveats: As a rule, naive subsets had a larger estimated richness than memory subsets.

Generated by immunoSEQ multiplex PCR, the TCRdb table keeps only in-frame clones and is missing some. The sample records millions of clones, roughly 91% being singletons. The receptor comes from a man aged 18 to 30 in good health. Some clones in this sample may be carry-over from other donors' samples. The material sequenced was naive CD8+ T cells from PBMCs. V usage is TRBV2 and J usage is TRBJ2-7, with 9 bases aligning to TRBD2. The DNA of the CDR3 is TGTGCCAGCATCGCGGGAGGGCTAGGCGAGCAGTACTTC. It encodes CASIAGGLGEQYF.